This T cell receptor beta chain is drawn from a study of blood T cell repertoires in COVID-19. Background on the study: COVID-19 samples collected from the United States, Italy and Spain covered acute and convalescent phases. T cells, B-cell-depleted T cells, or PBMCs supplied cDNA or gDNA.

Germline V CDR1 and CDR2: SNHLY, FYNNEI. The CDR3 totals 14 residues. Trimming stripped 4 bases from V and 8 bases from J, with 17 bases between. How the authors handled the data: Estimated nucleated cell counts came from reference gene primer amplification. This table comes from immunoSEQ multiplex PCR, and its TCRdb copy is limited to in-frame clones, with some not included. The V and J calls and clone size were taken over from that table, and D and trimming were inferred from the DNA. The sample consists of about 300,000 clones, 88% of them appearing once. This TCR derives from a man between 18 and 35 years old with active or convalescent COVID-19. The chain combines TRBV2 with TRBJ1-2, with D maybe TRBD1 (6 bases). What was sequenced was peripheral blood. The CDR3, as DNA: TGTGCCAGCAGTGTGGGGGCAGAAAAAAGGGGCTACACCTTC. It codes for CASSVGAEKRGYTF. The complete variable domain, with remaining parts taken from reference TRBV2 and TRBJ1-2, reads EPEVTQTPSHQVTQMGQEVILRCVPISNHLYFYWYRQILGQKVEFLVSFYNNEISEKSEIFDDQFSVERPDGSNFTLKIRSTKLEDSAMYFCASSVGAEKRGYTFGSGTRLTVV.